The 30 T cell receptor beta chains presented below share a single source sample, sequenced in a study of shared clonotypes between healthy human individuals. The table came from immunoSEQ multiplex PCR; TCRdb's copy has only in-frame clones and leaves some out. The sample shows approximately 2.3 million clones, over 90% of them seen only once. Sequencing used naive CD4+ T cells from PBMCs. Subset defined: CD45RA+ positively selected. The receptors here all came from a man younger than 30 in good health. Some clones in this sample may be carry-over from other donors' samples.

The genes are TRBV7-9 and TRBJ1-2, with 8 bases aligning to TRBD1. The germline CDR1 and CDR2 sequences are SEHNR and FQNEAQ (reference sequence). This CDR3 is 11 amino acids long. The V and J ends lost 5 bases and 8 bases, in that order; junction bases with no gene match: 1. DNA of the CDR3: TGTGCCAGCAGCGACAGGGGCGGCTACACCTTC. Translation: CASSDRGGYTF.

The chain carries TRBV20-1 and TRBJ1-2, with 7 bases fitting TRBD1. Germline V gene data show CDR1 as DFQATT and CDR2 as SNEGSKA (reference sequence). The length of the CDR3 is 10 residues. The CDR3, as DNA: TGCAGCGTGACAGGGAATGGCTACACCTTC. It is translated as CSVTGNGYTF.

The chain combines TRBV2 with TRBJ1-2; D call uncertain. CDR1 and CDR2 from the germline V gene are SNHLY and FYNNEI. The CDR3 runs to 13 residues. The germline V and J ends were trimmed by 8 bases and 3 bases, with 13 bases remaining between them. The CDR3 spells CASHLGQHYGYTF. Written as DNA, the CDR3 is TGTGCCAGCCACCTCGGGCAGCACTATGGCTACACCTTC.

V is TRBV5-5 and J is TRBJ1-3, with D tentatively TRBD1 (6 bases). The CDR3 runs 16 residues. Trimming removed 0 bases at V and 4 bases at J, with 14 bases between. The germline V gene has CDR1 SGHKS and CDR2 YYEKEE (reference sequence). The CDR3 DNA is TGTGCCAGCAGCTTGGAACAGGGATGGAGCGGAAACACCATATATTTT. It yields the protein CASSLEQGWSGNTIYF.

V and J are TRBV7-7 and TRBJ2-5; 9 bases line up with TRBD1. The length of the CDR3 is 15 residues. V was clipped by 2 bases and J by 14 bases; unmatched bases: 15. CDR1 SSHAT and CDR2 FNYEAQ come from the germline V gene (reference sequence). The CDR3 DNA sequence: TGTGCCAGCAGCTTAAGCTACGAGGGACAGGGTCCCAGATACTTC. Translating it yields CASSLSYEGQGPRYF.

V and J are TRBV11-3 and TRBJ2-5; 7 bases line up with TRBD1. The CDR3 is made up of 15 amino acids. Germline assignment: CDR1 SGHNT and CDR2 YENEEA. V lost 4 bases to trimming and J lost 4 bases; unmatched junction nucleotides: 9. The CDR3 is CASSSAGTEIETQYF. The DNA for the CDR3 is TGTGCCAGCAGCTCCGCCGGGACAGAGATAGAGACCCAGTACTTC.

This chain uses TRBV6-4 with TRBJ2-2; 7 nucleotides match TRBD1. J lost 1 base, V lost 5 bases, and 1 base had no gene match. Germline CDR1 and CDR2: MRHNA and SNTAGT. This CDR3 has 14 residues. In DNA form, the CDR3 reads TGTGCCAGCAGTAGACAGGGGAACACCGGGGAGCTGTTTTTT. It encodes CASSRQGNTGELFF.

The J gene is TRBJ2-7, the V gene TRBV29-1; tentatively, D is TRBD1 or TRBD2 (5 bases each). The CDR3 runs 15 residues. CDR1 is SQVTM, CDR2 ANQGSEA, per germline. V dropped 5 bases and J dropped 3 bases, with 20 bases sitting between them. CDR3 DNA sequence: TGCAGCGTTCAAAAAAGCCACGGGGCCTACTACGAGCAGTACTTC. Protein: CSVQKSHGAYYEQYF.

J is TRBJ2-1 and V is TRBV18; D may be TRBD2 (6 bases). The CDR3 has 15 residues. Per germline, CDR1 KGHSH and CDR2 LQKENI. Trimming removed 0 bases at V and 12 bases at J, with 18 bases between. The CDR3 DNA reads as TGTGCCAGCTCACCACCAAGTCCTGGGGGGAGAGTGCAGTTCTTC. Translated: CASSPPSPGGRVQFF. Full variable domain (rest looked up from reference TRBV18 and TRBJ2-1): NAGVMQNPRHLVRRRGQEARLRCSPMKGHSHVYWYRQLPEEGLKFMVYLQKENIIDESGMPKERFSAEFPKEGPSILRIQQVVRGDSAAYFCASSPPSPGGRVQFFGPGTRLTVL.

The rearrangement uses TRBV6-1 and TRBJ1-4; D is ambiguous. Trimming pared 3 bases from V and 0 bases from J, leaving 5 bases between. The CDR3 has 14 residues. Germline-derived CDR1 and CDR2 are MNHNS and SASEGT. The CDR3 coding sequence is TGTGCCAGCAGTGATGTCGCAACTAATGAAAAACTGTTTTTT. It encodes CASSDVATNEKLFF.

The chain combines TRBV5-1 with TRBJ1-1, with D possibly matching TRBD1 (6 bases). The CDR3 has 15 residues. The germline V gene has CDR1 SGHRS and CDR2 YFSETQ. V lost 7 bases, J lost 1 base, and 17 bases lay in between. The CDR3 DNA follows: TGCGCCAGCTCCCTACAGGGTGGACAGAACACTGAAGCTTTCTTT. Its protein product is CASSLQGGQNTEAFF.

The CDR3 reads CSARDRWARTF. DNA for the CDR3: TGCAGTGCTAGAGATCGGTGGGCCCGCACCTTC. The chain links TRBV20-1 to TRBJ1-2; D is ambiguous. V dropped 0 bases and J dropped 13 bases, with 12 bases sitting between them. The CDR3 is 11 amino acids. Germline CDR1 reads DFQATT; CDR2 reads SNEGSKA (reference sequence).

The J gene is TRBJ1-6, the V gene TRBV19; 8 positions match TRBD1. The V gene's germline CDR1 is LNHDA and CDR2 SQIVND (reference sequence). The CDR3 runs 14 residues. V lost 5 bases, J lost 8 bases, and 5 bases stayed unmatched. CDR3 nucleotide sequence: TGTGCCAGTAGTCAAGGACAGGGAGATTCACCCCTCCACTTT. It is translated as CASSQGQGDSPLHF.

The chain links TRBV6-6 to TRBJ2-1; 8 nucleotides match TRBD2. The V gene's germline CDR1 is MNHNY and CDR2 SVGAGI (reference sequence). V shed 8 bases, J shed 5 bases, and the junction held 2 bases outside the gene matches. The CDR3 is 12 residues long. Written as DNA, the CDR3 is TGTGCCAGCGGGACTAGGCACAATGAGCAGTTCTTC. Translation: CASGTRHNEQFF.

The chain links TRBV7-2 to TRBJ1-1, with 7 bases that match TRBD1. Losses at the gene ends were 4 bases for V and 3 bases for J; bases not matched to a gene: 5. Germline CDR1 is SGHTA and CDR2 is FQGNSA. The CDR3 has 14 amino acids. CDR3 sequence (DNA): TGTGCCAGCAGCTCACAGGGGCAGGACACTGAAGCTTTCTTT. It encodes CASSSQGQDTEAFF.

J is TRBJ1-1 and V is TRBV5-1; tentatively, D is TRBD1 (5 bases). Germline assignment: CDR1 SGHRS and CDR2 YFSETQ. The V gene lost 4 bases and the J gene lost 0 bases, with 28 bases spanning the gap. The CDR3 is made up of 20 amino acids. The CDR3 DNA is TGCGCCAGCAGCGCCCGGGACCCTTATCGCAATGGGGGTCTGAACACTGAAGCTTTCTTT. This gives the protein CASSARDPYRNGGLNTEAFF.

The CDR3 DNA follows: TGTGCCAGCAGCGGGCACACGAACACTGAAGCTTTCTTT. Its protein is CASSGHTNTEAFF. J is TRBJ1-1 and V is TRBV5-5, with D unclear. The germline V gene encodes CDR1 SGHKS and CDR2 YYEKEE (reference sequence). Trimming removed 4 bases from V and 1 base from J, with 8 bases in between. The CDR3 is 13 residues long.

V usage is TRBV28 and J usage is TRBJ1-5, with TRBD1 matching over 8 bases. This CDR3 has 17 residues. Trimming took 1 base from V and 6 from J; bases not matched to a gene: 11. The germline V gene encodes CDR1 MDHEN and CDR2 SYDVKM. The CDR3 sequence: CASSLLGTGIGGQPQHF. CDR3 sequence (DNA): TGTGCCAGCAGTTTATTAGGGACAGGAATAGGTGGTCAGCCCCAGCATTTT.

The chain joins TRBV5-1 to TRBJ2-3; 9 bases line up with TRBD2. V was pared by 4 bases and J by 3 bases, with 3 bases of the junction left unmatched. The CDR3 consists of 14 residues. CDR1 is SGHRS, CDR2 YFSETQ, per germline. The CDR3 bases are TGCGCCAGCAGCGTAGCGGGAGAAACAGATACGCAGTATTTT. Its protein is CASSVAGETDTQYF.

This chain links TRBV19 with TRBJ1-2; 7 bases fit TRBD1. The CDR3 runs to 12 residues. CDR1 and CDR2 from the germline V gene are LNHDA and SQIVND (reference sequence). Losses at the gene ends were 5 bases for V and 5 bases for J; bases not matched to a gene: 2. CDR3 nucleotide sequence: TGTGCCAGTAGTGTGGGACAGTATGGCTACACCTTC. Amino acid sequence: CASSVGQYGYTF. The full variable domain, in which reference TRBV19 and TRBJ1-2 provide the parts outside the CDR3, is DGGITQSPKYLFRKEGQNVTLSCEQNLNHDAMYWYRQDPGQGLRLIYYSQIVNDFQKGDIAEGYSVSREKKESFPLTVTSAQKNPTAFYLCASSVGQYGYTFGSGTRLTVV.

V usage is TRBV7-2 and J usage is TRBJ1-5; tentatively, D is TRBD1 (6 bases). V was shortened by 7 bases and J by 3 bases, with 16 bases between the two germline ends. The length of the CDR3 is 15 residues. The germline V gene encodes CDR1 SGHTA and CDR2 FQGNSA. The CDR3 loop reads CASIGGVGDNQPQHF. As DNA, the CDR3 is TGTGCCAGCATAGGGGGGGTAGGGGACAATCAGCCCCAGCATTTT. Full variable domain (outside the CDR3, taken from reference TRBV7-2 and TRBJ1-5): GAGVSQSPSNKVTEKGKDVELRCDPISGHTALYWYRQSLGQGLEFLIYFQGNSAPDKSGLPSDRFSAERTGGSVSTLTIQRTQQEDSAVYLCASIGGVGDNQPQHFGDGTRLSIL.

For the CDR3, the DNA is TGTGCCAGCAGCTTGGCGAGGGAGAGGGCAGATACGCAGTATTTT. This translates into CASSLARERADTQYF. This chain uses TRBV5-5 with TRBJ2-3; weak D call: TRBD2 (5 bases). The CDR3 loop spans 15 amino acids. V dropped 0 bases and J dropped 4 bases, with 12 bases sitting between them. The germline CDR1 and CDR2 sequences are SGHKS and YYEKEE (reference sequence).

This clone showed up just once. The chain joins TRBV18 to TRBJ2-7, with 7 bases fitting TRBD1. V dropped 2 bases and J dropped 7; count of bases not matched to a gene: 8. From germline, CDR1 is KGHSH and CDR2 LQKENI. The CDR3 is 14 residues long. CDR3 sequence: CASSPDRVVGEQYF. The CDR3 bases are TGTGCCAGCTCACCAGACAGGGTGGTGGGAGAGCAGTACTTC.

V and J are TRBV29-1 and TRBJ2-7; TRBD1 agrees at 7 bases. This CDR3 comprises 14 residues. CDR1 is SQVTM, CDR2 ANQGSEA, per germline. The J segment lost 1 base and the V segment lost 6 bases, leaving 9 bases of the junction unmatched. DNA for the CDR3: TGCAGCGTAACAGACAGGGACCTATCCTACGAGCAGTACTTC. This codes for CSVTDRDLSYEQYF.

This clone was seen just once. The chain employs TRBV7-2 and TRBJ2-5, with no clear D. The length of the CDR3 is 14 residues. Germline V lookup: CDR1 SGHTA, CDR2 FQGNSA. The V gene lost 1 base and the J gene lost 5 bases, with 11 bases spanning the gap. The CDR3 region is CASSLDSWLETQYF. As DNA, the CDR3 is TGTGCCAGCAGCTTAGACAGTTGGTTGGAGACCCAGTACTTC.

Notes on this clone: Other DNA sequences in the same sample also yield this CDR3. CDR3 sequence (DNA): TGTGCCATCAGTCCAGCGGGAGGCCAAGAGACCCAGTACTTC. Translating it yields CAISPAGGQETQYF. The rearrangement uses TRBV10-3 and TRBJ2-5, with 9 nucleotides matching TRBD2. Germline CDR1 reads ENHRY; CDR2 reads SYGVKD. CDR3 length: 14 residues. Germline trimming cut 5 bases from V and 1 base from J; bases unmatched to any gene: 2.

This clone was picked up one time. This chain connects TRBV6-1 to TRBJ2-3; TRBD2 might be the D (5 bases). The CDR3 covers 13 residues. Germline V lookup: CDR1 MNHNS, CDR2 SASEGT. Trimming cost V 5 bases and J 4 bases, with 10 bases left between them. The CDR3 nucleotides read TGTGCCAGCAGTCCCGCTAGCTCAGATACGCAGTATTTT. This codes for CASSPASSDTQYF.

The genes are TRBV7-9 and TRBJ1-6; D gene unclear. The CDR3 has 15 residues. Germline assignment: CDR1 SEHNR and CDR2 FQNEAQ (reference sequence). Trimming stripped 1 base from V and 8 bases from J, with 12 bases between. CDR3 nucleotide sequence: TGTGCCAGCAGCTTAGGGGGAGTGAGGGATTCACCCCTCCACTTT. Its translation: CASSLGGVRDSPLHF. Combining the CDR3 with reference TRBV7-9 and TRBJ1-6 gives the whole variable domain DTGVSQNPRHKITKRGQNVTFRCDPISEHNRLYWYRQTLGQGPEFLTYFQNEAQLEKSRLLSDRFSAERPKGSFSTLEIQRTEQGDSAMYLCASSLGGVRDSPLHFGNGTRLTVT.

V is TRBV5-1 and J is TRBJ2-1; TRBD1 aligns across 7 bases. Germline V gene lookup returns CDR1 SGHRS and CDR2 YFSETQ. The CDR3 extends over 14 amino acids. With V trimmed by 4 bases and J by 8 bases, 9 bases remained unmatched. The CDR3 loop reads CASSLGQIVHEQFF. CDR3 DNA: TGCGCCAGCAGCCTGGGACAGATTGTCCATGAGCAGTTCTTC.

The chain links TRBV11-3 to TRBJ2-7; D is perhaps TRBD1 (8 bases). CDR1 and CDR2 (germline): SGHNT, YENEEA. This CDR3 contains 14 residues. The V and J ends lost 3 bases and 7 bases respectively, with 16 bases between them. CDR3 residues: CASSFHRGGTEQYF. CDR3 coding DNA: TGTGCCAGCAGCTTCCACAGGGGGGGTACAGAGCAGTACTTC. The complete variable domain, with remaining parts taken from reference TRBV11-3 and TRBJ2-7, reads EAGVVQSPRYKIIEKKQPVAFWCNPISGHNTLYWYLQNLGQGPELLIRYENEEAVDDSQLPKDRFSAERLKGVDSTLKIQPAELGDSAVYLCASSFHRGGTEQYFGPGTRLTVT.